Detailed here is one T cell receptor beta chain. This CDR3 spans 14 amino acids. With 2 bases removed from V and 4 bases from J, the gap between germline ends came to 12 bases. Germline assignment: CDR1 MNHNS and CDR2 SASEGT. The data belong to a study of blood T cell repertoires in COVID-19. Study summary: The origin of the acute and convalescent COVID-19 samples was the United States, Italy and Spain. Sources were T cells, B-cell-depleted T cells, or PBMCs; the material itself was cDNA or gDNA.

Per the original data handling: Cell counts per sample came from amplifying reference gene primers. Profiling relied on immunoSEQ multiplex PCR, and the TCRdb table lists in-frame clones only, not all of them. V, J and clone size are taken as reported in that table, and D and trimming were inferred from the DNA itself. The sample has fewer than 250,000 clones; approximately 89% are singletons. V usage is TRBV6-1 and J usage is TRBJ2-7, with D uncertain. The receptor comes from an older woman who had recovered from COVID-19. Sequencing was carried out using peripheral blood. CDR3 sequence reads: CASSEQSDLYEQYF. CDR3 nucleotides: TGTGCCAGCAGTGAACAGTCCGATTTATACGAGCAGTACTTC.